This T cell receptor (beta chain) is drawn from a study of identical twins. TCRdb fed the 5' RACE reads into MiXCR, producing one record per CDR3 protein. The sample holds hundreds of thousands of distinct CDR3 sequences, about 8% seen once. V lost 4 bases and J 7 bases, leaving 15 bases between the germline ends. Germline assignment: CDR1 SGHRS and CDR2 YFSETQ. This CDR3 contains 14 residues. In the case of this clonotype: What it binds is not known.

The study's findings and limits: Some out-of-frame alpha sequences were shared by twins, and these showed excess low generation probability.

All donors comprised healthy Caucasians. The same sample was also studied in work on yellow fever vaccine responses in identical twins. From that second work: Twins reportedly appeared to share part of their vaccine T cell response while keeping part individual.

The V gene is TRBV5-1, the J gene TRBJ1-3, with D maybe TRBD1 (5 bases). The sequence derives from a woman aged 18 to 35 in good health. Sequencing was carried out using memory (CD45RO+) T cells sorted from blood. The CDR3 spells CASSIGPQGNTIYF. In DNA form, the CDR3 reads TGCGCCAGCAGCATCGGACCCCAGGGTAACACCATATATTTT.